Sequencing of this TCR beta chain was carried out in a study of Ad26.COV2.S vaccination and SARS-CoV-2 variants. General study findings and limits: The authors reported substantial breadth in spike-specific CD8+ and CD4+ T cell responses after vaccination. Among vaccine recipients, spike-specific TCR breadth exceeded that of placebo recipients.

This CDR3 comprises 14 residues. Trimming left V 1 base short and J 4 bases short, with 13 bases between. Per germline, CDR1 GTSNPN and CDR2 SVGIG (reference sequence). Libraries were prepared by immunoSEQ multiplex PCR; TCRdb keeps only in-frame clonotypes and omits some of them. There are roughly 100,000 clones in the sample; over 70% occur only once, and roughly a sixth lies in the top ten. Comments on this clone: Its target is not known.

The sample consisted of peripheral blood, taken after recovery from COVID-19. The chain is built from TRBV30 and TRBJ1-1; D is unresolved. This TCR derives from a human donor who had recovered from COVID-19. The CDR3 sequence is CAWSGGVLATEAFF. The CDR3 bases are TGTGCCTGGAGTGGGGGTGTATTGGCCACTGAAGCTTTCTTT.